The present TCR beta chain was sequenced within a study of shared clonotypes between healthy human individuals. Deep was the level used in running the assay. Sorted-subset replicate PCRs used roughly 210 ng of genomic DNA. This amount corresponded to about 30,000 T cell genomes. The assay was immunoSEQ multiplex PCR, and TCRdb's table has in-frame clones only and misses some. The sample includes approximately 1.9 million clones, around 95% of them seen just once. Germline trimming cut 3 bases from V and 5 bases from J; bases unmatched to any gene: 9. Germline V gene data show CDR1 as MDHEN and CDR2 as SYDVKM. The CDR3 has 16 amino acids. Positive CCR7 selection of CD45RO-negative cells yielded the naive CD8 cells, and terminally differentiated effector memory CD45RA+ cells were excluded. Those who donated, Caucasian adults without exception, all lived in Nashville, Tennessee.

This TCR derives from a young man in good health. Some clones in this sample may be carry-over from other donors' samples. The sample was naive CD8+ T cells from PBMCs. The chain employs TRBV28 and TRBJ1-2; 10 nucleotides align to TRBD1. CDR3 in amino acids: CASSFGGTGAGYGYTF. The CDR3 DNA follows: TGTGCCAGCAGTTTCGGAGGGACAGGGGCAGGGTATGGCTACACCTTC.